This T cell receptor beta chain comes out of a study of T-cell reconstitution after alpha-beta-depleted transplantation in children. The V gene's germline CDR1 is SGHTA and CDR2 FQGTGA. V was shortened by 5 bases and J by 0 bases, with 20 bases between the two germline ends. The length of the CDR3 is 19 residues. This clonotype showed up just a few times. Molecular barcoding with unique molecular identifiers was used for the TCRbeta library. From the PCR reads, TCRdb called clonotypes with MiXCR, one entry per CDR3 protein. The sample lists 45,000 to 60,000 distinct CDR3 sequences, 52% occurring once.

This TCR came from a boy under two years old with SCID, due to receive a stem cell transplant. The sequenced sample was peripheral blood, obtained before TCRalphabeta/CD19-depleted stem cell transplant. The chain links TRBV7-3 to TRBJ2-6; D unclear. This chain's CDR3 is CASSPPVGGAHSGANVLTF. CDR3 bases: TGTGCCAGCAGCCCCCCGGTAGGCGGTGCTCACTCTGGGGCCAACGTCCTGACTTTC.